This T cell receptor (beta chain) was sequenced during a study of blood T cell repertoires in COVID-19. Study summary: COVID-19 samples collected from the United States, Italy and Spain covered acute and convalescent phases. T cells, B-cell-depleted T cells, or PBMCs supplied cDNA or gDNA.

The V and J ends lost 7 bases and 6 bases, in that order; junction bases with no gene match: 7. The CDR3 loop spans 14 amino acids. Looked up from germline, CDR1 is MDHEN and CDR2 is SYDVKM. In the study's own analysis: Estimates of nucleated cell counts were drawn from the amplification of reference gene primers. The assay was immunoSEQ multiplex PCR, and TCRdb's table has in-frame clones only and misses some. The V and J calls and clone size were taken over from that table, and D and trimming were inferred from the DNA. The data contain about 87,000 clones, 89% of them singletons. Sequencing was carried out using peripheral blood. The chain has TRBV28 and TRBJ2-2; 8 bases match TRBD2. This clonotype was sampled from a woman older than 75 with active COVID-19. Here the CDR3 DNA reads TGTGCCAGCACCCGTGGGACTAGATCCGGGGAGCTGTTTTTT. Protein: CASTRGTRSGELFF. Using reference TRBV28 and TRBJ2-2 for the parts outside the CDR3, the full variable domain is DVKVTQSSRYLVKRTGEKVFLECVQDMDHENMFWYRQDPGLGLRLIYFSYDVKMKEKGDIPEGYSVSREKKERFSLILESASTNQTSMYLCASTRGTRSGELFFGEGSRLTVL.